These T cell receptor beta chains were read from a single sample in a study of blood T cell repertoires in COVID-19. Measured with immunoSEQ multiplex PCR; TCRdb has only the in-frame clones, and not every one. The sample gives around 29,000 clones, roughly 91% of which show up once; about 13% is in the top ten. Sequenced: peripheral blood. Receptors originate from a man in his sixties or seventies with active COVID-19. CDR3s include the opening cysteine and the closing phenylalanine or tryptophan. Fields, in order: clone size, J gene, D gene, V gene, CDR3 protein, CDR3 DNA. The D gene is left open where the match is weak. Size is omitted from some rows. Given values are once, few, many or a class for expanded clones.

>.|TRBJ1-1|TRBD1|TRBV19
CASSSDLTGLTEAFF
TGTGCCAGTAGTTCGGACTTGACAGGGCTTACTGAAGCTTTCTTT
>once|TRBJ1-4|.|TRBV19
CASSIMGRTNEKLFF
TGTGCCAGTAGTATCATGGGGAGGACTAATGAAAAACTGTTTTTT
>.|TRBJ1-5|.|TRBV28
CASSSSSGTKSNQPQHF
.
>.|TRBJ2-3|TRBD2|TRBV7-2
CASSSGGRIDTQYF
TGTGCCAGCAGCTCGGGAGGGCGAATCGATACGCAGTATTTT
>.|TRBJ2-7|TRBD1|TRBV6-5
CASRRTGDYEQYF
TGTGCCAGCAGGAGGACAGGGGATTACGAGCAGTACTTC
>once|TRBJ1-1|.|TRBV9
CASRKEDRANTEAFF
TGTGCCAGCAGGAAAGAGGACAGAGCAAACACTGAAGCTTTCTTT
>.|TRBJ2-4|.|TRBV14
CASTFLAKNIQYF
TGTGCCAGCACGTTCCTAGCCAAAAACATTCAGTACTTC
>.|TRBJ2-1|TRBD1|TRBV2
CASSQDRAPYNEQFF
TGTGCCAGCAGCCAGGACAGGGCCCCCTACAATGAGCAGTTCTTC
>.|TRBJ2-7|TRBD2|TRBV28
CASSLPIWTSGGTYEQYF
TGTGCCAGCAGTTTACCCATCTGGACTAGCGGGGGAACCTACGAGCAGTACTTC
>.|TRBJ2-5|TRBD1|TRBV28
CASSFGGRGPASAQYF
TGTGCCAGCAGTTTCGGGGGCAGGGGGCCCGCATCGGCCCAGTACTTC
>.|TRBJ2-2|TRBD1|TRBV28
CAGSSGTGIAGELFF
TGTGCCGGCTCAAGCGGGACAGGGATCGCCGGGGAGCTGTTTTTT
>.|TRBJ2-5|.|TRBV2
CASTGGTWETQYF
TGTGCCAGCACCGGCGGGACTTGGGAGACCCAGTACTTC
>medium-sized|TRBJ1-2|.|TRBV15
CATSRDKGVYYGYTF
TGTGCCACCAGCAGAGATAAGGGGGTCTACTATGGCTACACCTTC
>few|TRBJ2-5|.|TRBV5-1
CASSLSSSEETQYF
TGCGCCAGCAGCTTGTCATCTAGCGAAGAGACCCAGTACTTC
>.|TRBJ1-1|.|TRBV28
CASSPRQMNTEAFF
TGTGCCAGCAGCCCTAGACAGATGAACACTGAAGCTTTCTTT
>.|TRBJ2-1|.|TRBV7-2
CASSSSGVSYNEQFF
TGTGCCAGCAGCTCCTCAGGGGTCTCCTACAATGAGCAGTTCTTC
>.|TRBJ1-1|.|TRBV28
CASSPDRYTEAFF
TGTGCCAGCAGTCCTGACAGATACACTGAAGCTTTCTTT
>.|TRBJ1-3|.|TRBV9
CASSVEGGSGNTIYF
TGTGCCAGCAGCGTAGAAGGGGGCTCTGGAAACACCATATATTTT
>few|TRBJ2-1|TRBD2|TRBV10-1
CASALLAGGPYNEQFF
TGCGCCAGCGCACTCTTAGCGGGAGGCCCTTACAATGAGCAGTTCTTC
>.|TRBJ2-2|TRBD2|TRBV2
CASRILAGVPGELFF
TGTGCCAGCAGGATACTAGCGGGAGTACCCGGGGAGCTGTTTTTT
>.|TRBJ1-3|.|TRBV4-1
CASSPMDSTSGNTIYF
TGCGCCAGCAGCCCCATGGACAGTACCTCTGGAAACACCATATATTTT
>.|TRBJ2-3|.|TRBV5-6
CASSLDQGRTDTQYF
TGTGCCAGCAGCTTAGATCAGGGGCGCACAGATACGCAGTATTTT
>.|TRBJ1-1|TRBD1|TRBV5-5
CASSQGQGALRGTEAFF
TGTGCCAGCAGCCAGGGACAGGGGGCGTTAAGGGGCACTGAAGCTTTCTTT
>.|TRBJ2-3|.|TRBV27
CASSSSYLTDTQYF
TGTGCCAGCAGTTCCTCCTACCTCACAGATACGCAGTATTTT
>.|TRBJ2-1|.|TRBV6-2/TRBV6-3
CASSYPNNEQFF
TGTGCCAGCAGTTACCCCAACAATGAGCAGTTCTTC
>once|TRBJ2-1|.|TRBV27
CASSLITGGQGEQFF
TGTGCCAGCAGTTTAATCACCGGGGGGCAGGGTGAGCAGTTCTTC
>.|TRBJ1-6|TRBD1|TRBV6-5
CASSYDRGGNSPLHF
TGTGCCAGCAGTTACGACAGGGGAGGTAATTCACCCCTCCACTTT
>.|TRBJ2-3|TRBD2|TRBV10-3
CAISELLGTTSGTSTDTQYF
TGTGCCATCAGTGAGTTATTGGGGACGACTAGCGGGACTAGCACAGATACGCAGTATTTT
>.|TRBJ1-4|TRBD1|TRBV19
CASSPDRESEELFF
TGTGCCAGTAGCCCGGACAGGGAATCGGAGGAACTGTTTTTT
>.|TRBJ2-1|TRBD1|TRBV9
CASSPTQTGLKQFF
TGTGCCAGCAGCCCTACCCAGACAGGGCTAAAGCAGTTCTTC
>.|TRBJ1-4|.|TRBV6-5
CASSSRPRTNEKLFF
TGTGCCAGCAGTTCCAGGCCCCGGACTAATGAAAAACTGTTTTTT
>.|TRBJ1-1|.|TRBV5-6
CASSWPGAQNTEAFF
TGTGCCAGCAGCTGGCCAGGGGCTCAGAACACTGAAGCTTTCTTT